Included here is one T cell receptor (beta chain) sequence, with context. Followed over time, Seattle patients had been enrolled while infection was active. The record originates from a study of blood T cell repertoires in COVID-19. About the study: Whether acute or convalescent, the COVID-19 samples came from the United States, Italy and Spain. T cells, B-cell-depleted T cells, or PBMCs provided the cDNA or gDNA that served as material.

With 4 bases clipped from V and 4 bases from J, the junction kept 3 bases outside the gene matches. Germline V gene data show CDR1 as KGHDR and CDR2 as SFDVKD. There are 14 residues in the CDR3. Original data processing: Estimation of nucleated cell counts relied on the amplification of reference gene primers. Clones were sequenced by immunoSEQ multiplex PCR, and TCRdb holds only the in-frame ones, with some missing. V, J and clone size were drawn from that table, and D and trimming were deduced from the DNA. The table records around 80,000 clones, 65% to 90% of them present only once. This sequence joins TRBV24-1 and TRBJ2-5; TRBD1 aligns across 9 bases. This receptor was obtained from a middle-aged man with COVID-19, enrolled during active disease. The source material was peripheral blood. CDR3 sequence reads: CATSDPTGGETQYF. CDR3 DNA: TGTGCCACCAGTGACCCGACAGGGGGAGAGACCCAGTACTTC.